This T cell receptor beta chain was identified in a study of T cells in Graves' hyperthyroidism and ophthalmopathy. Germline V gene data show CDR1 as SGHVS and CDR2 as FQNEAQ. This CDR3 is built from 17 residues. There were TCR beta CDR3 regions amplified from RNA transcripts. With the HTBI primer set, the TCR CDR3 went through a first round of RT-PCR. TCRdb passed the multiplex PCR reads through MiXCR, listing each CDR3 protein once. Found here are about 700,000 distinct CDR3 sequences, around 13% of them singletons; the top ten hold roughly a tenth. Turning to this clonotype: The junction departs from germline at one end; a sequencing error may be responsible.

The sequenced sample was blood. The receptor was isolated from a woman aged 18-29 years with Graves' hyperthyroidism. The chain carries TRBV7-8 and TRBJ2-2, with 10 bases fitting TRBD2. The CDR3 sequence is CASSLLGGLAGVGELLF. CDR3 sequence (DNA): TGTGCCAGCAGCTTACTCGGGGGGCTAGCGGGAGTCGGGGAGCTGCTTTTT. The whole variable domain, remainder taken from reference TRBV7-8 and TRBJ2-2, is GAGVSQSPRYKVAKRGQDVALRCDPISGHVSLFWYQQALGQGPEFLTYFQNEAQLDKSGLPSDRFFAERPEGSVSTLKIQRTQQEDSAVYLCASSLLGGLAGVGELLFGEGSRLTVL.